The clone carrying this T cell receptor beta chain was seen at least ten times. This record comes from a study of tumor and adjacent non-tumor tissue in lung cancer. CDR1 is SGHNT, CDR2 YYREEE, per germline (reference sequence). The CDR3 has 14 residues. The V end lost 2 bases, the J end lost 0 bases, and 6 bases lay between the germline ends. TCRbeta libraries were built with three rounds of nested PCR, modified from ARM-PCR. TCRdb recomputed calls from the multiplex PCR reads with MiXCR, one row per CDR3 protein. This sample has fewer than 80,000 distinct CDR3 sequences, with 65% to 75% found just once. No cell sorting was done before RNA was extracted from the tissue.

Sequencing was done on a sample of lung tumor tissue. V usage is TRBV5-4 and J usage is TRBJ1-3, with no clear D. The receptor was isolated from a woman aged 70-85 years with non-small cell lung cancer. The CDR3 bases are TGTGCCAGCAGCTTAATAGGCTCTGGAAACACCATATATTTT. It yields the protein CASSLIGSGNTIYF.